This T cell receptor (beta chain) was sequenced during a study of T-cell memory formation after mild COVID-19. The wider study: TCR clusters were largely donor specific. Study-wide results and limits: Cross-reactive memory seemingly joined, as some responding clones were found in pre-infection memory.

Using its own MiXCR run on the 5' RACE reads, TCRdb lists one record per CDR3 protein. The sample gives around 140,000 distinct CDR3 sequences, 15% to 20% of which show up once; around 2.4% is in the top ten. Details on this clonotype: Its antigen is as yet unknown.

The length of the CDR3 is 15 residues. Trimming cost V 5 bases and J 9 bases, with 22 bases left between them. The receptor was derived from an adult woman who had mild COVID-19 (a few samples of this study predate the infection). Cell type and time point are not known. The sequencing input was PBMCs or a T cell subset sorted from them (not recorded which). The chain has TRBV12-3 or TRBV12-4 and TRBJ1-2, with D tentatively TRBD1 (6 bases). CDR3 residues: CASSTRVRTEPRYTF. The CDR3 DNA is TGTGCCAGCAGTACTAGAGTCCGGACAGAACCACGCTACACCTTC.